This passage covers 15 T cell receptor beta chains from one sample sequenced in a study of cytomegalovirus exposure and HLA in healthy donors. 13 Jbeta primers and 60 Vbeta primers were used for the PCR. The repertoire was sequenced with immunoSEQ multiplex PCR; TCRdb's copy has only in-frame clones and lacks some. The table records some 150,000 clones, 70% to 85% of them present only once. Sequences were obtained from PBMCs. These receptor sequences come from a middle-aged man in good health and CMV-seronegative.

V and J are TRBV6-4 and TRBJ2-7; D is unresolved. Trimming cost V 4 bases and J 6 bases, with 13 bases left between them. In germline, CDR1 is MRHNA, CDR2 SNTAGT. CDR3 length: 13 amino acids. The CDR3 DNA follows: TGTGCCAGCAGTGCCGAGACAATGGGCGAGCAGTACTTC. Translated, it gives CASSAETMGEQYF.

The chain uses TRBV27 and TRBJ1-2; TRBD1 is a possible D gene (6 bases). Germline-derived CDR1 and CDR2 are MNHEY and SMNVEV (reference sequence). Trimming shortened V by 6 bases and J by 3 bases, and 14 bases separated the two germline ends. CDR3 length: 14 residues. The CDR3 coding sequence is TGTGCCAGCAGCTCAACAGGGAGGGACTATGGCTACACCTTC. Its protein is CASSSTGRDYGYTF.

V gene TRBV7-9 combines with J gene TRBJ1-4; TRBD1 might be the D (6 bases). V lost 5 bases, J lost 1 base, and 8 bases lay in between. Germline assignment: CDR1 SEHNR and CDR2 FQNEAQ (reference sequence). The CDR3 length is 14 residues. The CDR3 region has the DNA TGTGCCAGCAGCGCCAGGGGAACTAATGAAAAACTGTTTTTT. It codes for CASSARGTNEKLFF.

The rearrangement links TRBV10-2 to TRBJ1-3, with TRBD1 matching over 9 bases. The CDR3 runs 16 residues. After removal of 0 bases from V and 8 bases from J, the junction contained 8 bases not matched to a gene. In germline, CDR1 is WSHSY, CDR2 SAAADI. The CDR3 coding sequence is TGCGCCAGCAGTGAGTCCCTGGGACAGGGTAGCGACACCATATATTTT. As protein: CASSESLGQGSDTIYF.

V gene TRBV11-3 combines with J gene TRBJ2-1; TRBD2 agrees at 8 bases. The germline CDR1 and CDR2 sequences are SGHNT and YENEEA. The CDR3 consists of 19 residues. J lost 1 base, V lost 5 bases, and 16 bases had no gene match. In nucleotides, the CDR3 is TGTGCCAGCAGCCCGGGGGCCGGGGTAGCGGGACATTCCTACAATGAGCAGTTCTTC. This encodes CASSPGAGVAGHSYNEQFF. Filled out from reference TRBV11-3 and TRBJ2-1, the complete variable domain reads EAGVVQSPRYKIIEKKQPVAFWCNPISGHNTLYWYLQNLGQGPELLIRYENEEAVDDSQLPKDRFSAERLKGVDSTLKIQPAELGDSAVYLCASSPGAGVAGHSYNEQFFGPGTRLTVL.

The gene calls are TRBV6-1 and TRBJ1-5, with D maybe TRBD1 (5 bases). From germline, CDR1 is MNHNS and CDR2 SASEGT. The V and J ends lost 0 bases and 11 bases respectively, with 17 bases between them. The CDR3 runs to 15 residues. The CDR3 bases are TGTGCCAGCAGTGAAGCGGACGCGCGGGCGGGGGCCCAGCATTTT. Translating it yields CASSEADARAGAQHF.

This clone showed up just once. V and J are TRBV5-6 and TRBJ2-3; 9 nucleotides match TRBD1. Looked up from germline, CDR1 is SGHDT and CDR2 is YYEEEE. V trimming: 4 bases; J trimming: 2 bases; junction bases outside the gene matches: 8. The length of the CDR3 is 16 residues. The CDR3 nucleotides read TGTGCCAGCAGCGTTGACAGGGGGTTGTTCACAGATACGCAGTATTTT. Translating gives CASSVDRGLFTDTQYF. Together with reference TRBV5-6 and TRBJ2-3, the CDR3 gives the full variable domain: DAGVTQSPTHLIKTRGQQVTLRCSPKSGHDTVSWYQQALGQGPQFIFQYYEEEERQRGNFPDRFSGHQFPNYSSELNVNALLLGDSALYLCASSVDRGLFTDTQYFGPGTRLTVL.

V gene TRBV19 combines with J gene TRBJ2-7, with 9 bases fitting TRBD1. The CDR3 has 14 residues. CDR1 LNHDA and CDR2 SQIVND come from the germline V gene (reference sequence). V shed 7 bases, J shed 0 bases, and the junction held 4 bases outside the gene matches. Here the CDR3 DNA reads TGTGCCAGTACCTTGGACAGGGGCTCCTACGAGCAGTACTTC. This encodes CASTLDRGSYEQYF.

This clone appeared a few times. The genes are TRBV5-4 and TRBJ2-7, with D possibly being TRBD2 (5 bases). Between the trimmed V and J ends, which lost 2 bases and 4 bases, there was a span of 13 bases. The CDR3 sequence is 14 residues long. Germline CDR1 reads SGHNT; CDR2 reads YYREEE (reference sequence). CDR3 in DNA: TGTGCCAGCAGCTTCGCGTCGGGGTCATACGAGCAGTACTTC. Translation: CASSFASGSYEQYF.

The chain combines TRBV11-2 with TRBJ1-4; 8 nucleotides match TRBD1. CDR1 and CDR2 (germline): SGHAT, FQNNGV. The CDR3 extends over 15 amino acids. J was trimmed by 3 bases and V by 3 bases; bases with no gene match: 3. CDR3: CASSFRGLANEKLFF. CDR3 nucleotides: TGTGCCAGCAGCTTCAGGGGGCTGGCTAATGAAAAACTGTTTTTT. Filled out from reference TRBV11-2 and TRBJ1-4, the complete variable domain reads EAGVAQSPRYKIIEKRQSVAFWCNPISGHATLYWYQQILGQGPKLLIQFQNNGVVDDSQLPKDRFSAERLKGVDSTLKIQPAKLEDSAVYLCASSFRGLANEKLFFGSGTQLSVL.

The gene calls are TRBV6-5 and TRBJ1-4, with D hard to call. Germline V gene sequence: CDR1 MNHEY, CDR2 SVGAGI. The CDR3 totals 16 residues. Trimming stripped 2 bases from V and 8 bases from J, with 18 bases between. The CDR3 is CASSYIIGLRREKLFF. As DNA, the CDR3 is TGTGCCAGCAGTTACATCATCGGCCTGCGGCGGGAAAAACTGTTTTTT.

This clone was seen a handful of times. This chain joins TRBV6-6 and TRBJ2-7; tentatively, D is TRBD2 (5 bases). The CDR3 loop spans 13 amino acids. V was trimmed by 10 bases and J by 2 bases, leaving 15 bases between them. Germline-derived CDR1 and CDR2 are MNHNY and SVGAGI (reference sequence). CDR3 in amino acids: CATSWRVAYEQYF. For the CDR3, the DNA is TGTGCCACCTCGTGGCGGGTTGCCTACGAGCAGTACTTC.

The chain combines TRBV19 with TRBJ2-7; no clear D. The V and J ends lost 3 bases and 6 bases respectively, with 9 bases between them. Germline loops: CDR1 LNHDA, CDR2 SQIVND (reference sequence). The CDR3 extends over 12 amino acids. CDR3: CASSMLRSEQYF. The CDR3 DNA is TGTGCCAGTAGTATGCTTCGTAGCGAGCAGTACTTC.

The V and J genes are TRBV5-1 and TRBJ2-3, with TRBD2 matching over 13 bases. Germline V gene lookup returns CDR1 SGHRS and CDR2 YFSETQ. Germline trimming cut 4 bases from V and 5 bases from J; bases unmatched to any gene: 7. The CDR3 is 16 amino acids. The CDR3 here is CASSPGLAGDVDTQYF. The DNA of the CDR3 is TGCGCCAGCAGCCCAGGACTAGCGGGAGATGTAGATACGCAGTATTTT.

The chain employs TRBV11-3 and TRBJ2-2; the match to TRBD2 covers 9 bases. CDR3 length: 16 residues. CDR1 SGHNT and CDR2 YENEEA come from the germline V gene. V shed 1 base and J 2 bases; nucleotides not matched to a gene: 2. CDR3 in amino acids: CASSLGLAENTGELFF. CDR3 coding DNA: TGTGCCAGCAGCTTAGGACTAGCGGAAAACACCGGGGAGCTGTTTTTT.